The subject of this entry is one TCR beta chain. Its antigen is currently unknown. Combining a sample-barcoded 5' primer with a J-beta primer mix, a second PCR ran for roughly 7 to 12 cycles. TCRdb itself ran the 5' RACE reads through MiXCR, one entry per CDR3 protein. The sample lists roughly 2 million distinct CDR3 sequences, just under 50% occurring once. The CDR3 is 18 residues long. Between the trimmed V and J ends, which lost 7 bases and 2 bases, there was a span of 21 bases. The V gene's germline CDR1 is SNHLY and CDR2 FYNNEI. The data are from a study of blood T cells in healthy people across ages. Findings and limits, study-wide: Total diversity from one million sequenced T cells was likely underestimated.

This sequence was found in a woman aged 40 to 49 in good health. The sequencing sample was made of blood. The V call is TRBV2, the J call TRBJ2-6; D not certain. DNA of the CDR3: TGTGCCAGCACTTTTACCGATGTAGCCCACGCTGGGGCCAACGTCCTGACTTTC. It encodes CASTFTDVAHAGANVLTF. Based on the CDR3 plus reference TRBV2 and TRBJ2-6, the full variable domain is EPEVTQTPSHQVTQMGQEVILRCVPISNHLYFYWYRQILGQKVEFLVSFYNNEISEKSEIFDDQFSVERPDGSNFTLKIRSTKLEDSAMYFCASTFTDVAHAGANVLTFGAGSRLTVL.